Described below is a single T cell receptor beta chain sequence and its context. Original analysis: The assay estimated nucleated cells by amplifying reference gene primers. This table comes from immunoSEQ multiplex PCR, and its TCRdb copy is limited to in-frame clones, with some not included. The DNA was the basis for D and trimming; V, J and clone size are from that table. The top ten clones hold 5.5% to 7.5% of a sample with tens of thousands of clones, around 80% of them seen once. The data belong to a study of blood T cell repertoires in COVID-19. About the research overall: Specimens from acute and convalescent COVID-19 originated in the United States, Italy and Spain. T cells, B-cell-depleted T cells, or PBMCs supplied cDNA or gDNA.

Germline CDR1 is KGHSH and CDR2 is LQKENI. This CDR3 region has 13 residues. The germline V and J ends were trimmed by 3 bases and 5 bases, with 9 bases remaining between them. The clonotype was recovered from a man aged 50 to 59 with active or convalescent COVID-19. Sequencing used peripheral blood. The chain has TRBV18 and TRBJ2-3; maybe TRBD2 (5 bases). As DNA, the CDR3 is TGTGCCAGCTCACCTGGACTCCAAGATACGCAGTATTTT. Translation gives CASSPGLQDTQYF.